A single sample is the source of the 21 T cell receptor beta chains below, sequenced in a study of read filtering for tumor transcriptome and immune sequencing (dated by TCRdb to the early 2020s). Reads for this sample came from an Illumina HiSeq 4000. TCR libraries were built from 400 ng RNA with the Immunoverse kit, using molecular barcoded adaptors covering alpha/delta and beta/gamma chains. TCRdb reanalyzed the raw reads on its own, using fastp at Q25 for trimming and MiXCR for clone calling, and kept in-frame beta chains. Rows with a matching CDR3 protein are joined into one entry that keeps the most common DNA and genes. A total of around 130,000 distinct CDR3 sequences appear in this sample, 13% of them only once. More than 6.5% of the sample lies in the top ten. Sequenced input: a population of CD138-negative cells sorted from bone marrow. The cell subset or site label on this specimen signifies: bone marrow mononuclear cells depleted of CD138+ plasma/myeloma cells by negative magnetic selection. The receptors were sampled from a donor at least 40 years old with multiple myeloma.

This clonotype was counted ten times or more. The chain couples TRBV7-2 to TRBJ1-5; D remains unclear. CDR1 is SGHTA, CDR2 FQGNSA, per germline. CDR3 length equals 13 residues. V was cut by 2 bases and J by 7 bases, with 9 bases left in between. The chain's CDR3 is CASSLKGGQPQHF. The CDR3 coding sequence is TGTGCCAGCAGCTTAAAGGGCGGGCAGCCCCAGCATTTT.

Comment on this clonotype: This may be a read error: a much more frequent sequence differs by one nucleotide. V and J are TRBV7-2 and TRBJ2-3; TRBD2 aligns across 13 bases. Germline loops: CDR1 SGHTA, CDR2 FQGNSA. V trimming: 5 bases; J trimming: 4 bases; junction bases outside the gene matches: 6. The CDR3 loop spans 16 amino acids. CDR3 sequence: CASSPGLAGPADTQYF. The CDR3 bases are TGTGCCAGCAGCCCGGGACTAGCGGGACCCGCAGATACGCAGTATTTT.

In its sample, this clonotype was seen many times. DNA for the CDR3: TGTGCCAGTAGTCCCCGGACAGACGACGAGCAGTACTTC. The encoded protein is CASSPRTDDEQYF. V and J are TRBV19 and TRBJ2-7; weak D call: TRBD1 (6 bases). V was trimmed by 5 bases and J by 5 bases, leaving 13 bases between them. This CDR3 region has 13 residues. Germline V gene sequence: CDR1 LNHDA, CDR2 SQIVND (reference sequence).

This clonotype was observed at least ten times. This rearrangement joins TRBV24-1 to TRBJ1-5, with 8 bases lining up with TRBD1. CDR1 KGHDR and CDR2 SFDVKD come from the germline V gene. J gave up 2 bases and V 7 bases, and 3 bases lay outside the gene matches. The CDR3 spans 14 residues. The CDR3 DNA is TGTGCCACCAGACAGGGGGGAGGCAATCAGCCCCAGCATTTT. It codes for CATRQGGGNQPQHF.

This clonotype was seen at least ten times. The chain uses TRBV30 and TRBJ1-1; no firm D call. This CDR3 region has 13 residues. Trimming took off 0 bases at V and 5 bases at J, with 10 bases between the two ends. Germline CDR1 and CDR2: GTSNPN and SVGIG (reference sequence). The CDR3 region is CAWSVISGTEAFF. DNA of the CDR3: TGTGCCTGGAGTGTAATCAGTGGGACTGAAGCTTTCTTT.

Turning to this clonotype: At one boundary the junction diverges from the germline segment, which might be a read error. The chain uses TRBV2 and TRBJ2-7, with D tentatively TRBD1 (8 bases). Germline-derived CDR1 and CDR2 are SNHLY and FYNNEI. The CDR3 extends over 15 amino acids. CDR3 nucleotide sequence: TGTGCCGGCAGTGAAGCTGGACAGGGAGGGTACGAGCAGTACTTC. This translates into CAGSEAGQGGYEQYF.

About this clonotype: One junction end does not reproduce the germline sequence, and a read error may be involved. The chain couples TRBV12-3 or TRBV12-4 to TRBJ2-1, with 10 bases that match TRBD2. The length of the CDR3 is 14 residues. The CDR3 region is CASSLAGALNEQLF. For the CDR3, the DNA is TGTGCCAGCAGTCTAGCGGGAGCCCTCAATGAGCAGCTCTTC.

This clonotype occurred many times. V gene TRBV29-1 combines with J gene TRBJ2-3; 12 bases map to TRBD2. V dropped 5 bases and J dropped 6; count of bases not matched to a gene: 12. Germline loops: CDR1 SQVTM, CDR2 ANQGSEA. The CDR3 runs to 16 residues. The CDR3 DNA follows: TGCAGCGTTCAATATCTAGCGGGAGGGCCGATGGATACGCAGTATTTT. Protein: CSVQYLAGGPMDTQYF.

The rearrangement links TRBV11-2 to TRBJ2-3; D ambiguous. Per the germline V gene, CDR1 is SGHAT and CDR2 is FQNNGV. Trimming left V 1 base short and J 2 bases short, with 7 bases between. The CDR3 extends over 14 amino acids. The CDR3 nucleotides are TGTGCCAGCAGCTTAGTCAGAGCCACAGATACGCAGTATTTT. This codes for CASSLVRATDTQYF.

This clonotype was found many times. The J gene is TRBJ2-5, the V gene TRBV12-3 or TRBV12-4; the match to TRBD2 covers 8 bases. This CDR3 is built from 15 residues. V lost 3 bases and J lost 4; bases outside the gene matches: 7. CDR3 region: CASSFAGGRLETQYF. As DNA, the CDR3 is TGTGCCAGCAGTTTTGCGGGAGGACGGTTAGAGACCCAGTACTTC.

This clonotype was seen many times. The genes are TRBV6-2 or TRBV6-3 and TRBJ2-7; 8 bases line up with TRBD1. Germline V gene data show CDR1 as MNHEY and CDR2 as SVGEGT. Unmatched junction bases numbered 11, after V lost 4 bases and J lost 6 bases. The CDR3 runs 15 residues. The CDR3 coding sequence is TGTGCCAGCAGTTCTCCGGTGGACAGGGTCCGCGAGCAGTACTTC. Encoded protein: CASSSPVDRVREQYF.

In the case of this clonotype: This sequence may be a read error, since a much larger clone differs from it by one base. The V call is TRBV15, the J call TRBJ2-1; TRBD2 might be the D (5 bases). This CDR3 is 15 amino acids long. Per germline, CDR1 LNHNV and CDR2 YYDKDF (reference sequence). The ends were cut back, 0 bases at V and 9 bases at J, with 15 bases in the middle. The CDR3 DNA reads TGTGCCACCAGCAGAGATACCTGGGTAGCGAGTGAGCAGTTCTTC. Protein: CATSRDTWVASEQFF.

This clonotype was seen many times. The gene calls are TRBV6-6 and TRBJ2-1, with D tentatively TRBD1 (6 bases). In germline, CDR1 is MNHNY, CDR2 SVGAGI (reference sequence). Between the trimmed V and J ends, which lost 5 bases and 4 bases, there was a span of 12 bases. The CDR3 length is 14 residues. The CDR3 spells CASSKLGQYNEQFF. The CDR3, as DNA: TGTGCCAGCAGTAAACTCGGACAGTACAATGAGCAGTTCTTC.

Notes on this clonotype: This may stem from a read error, because a much larger clone lies one nucleotide away. The chain links TRBV18 to TRBJ2-7; D unclear. The CDR3 has 14 residues. Germline V CDR1 and CDR2: KGHSH, LQKENI. The CDR3 is CASSPLGKPYEQCF. CDR3 nucleotides: TGTGCCAGCTCACCGCTCGGTAAACCCTACGAGCAGTGCTTC.

This clonotype was seen many times. This chain uses TRBV29-1 with TRBJ1-4; a possible D gene is TRBD1 (5 bases). V was clipped by 1 base and J by 2 bases, with 14 bases between them. CDR1 and CDR2 from the germline V gene are SQVTM and ANQGSEA. This CDR3 region has 16 residues. The CDR3: CSVEGGVGSTNEKLFF. CDR3 in DNA: TGCAGCGTTGAAGGAGGGGTCGGTAGCACTAATGAAAAACTGTTTTTT.

This clonotype was seen more than once but under ten times. V is TRBV25-1 and J is TRBJ1-1; TRBD1 might be the D (6 bases). Germline V gives CDR1 MGHDK, CDR2 SYGVNS. The CDR3 has 15 amino acids. V was cut by 1 base and J by 3 bases, with 12 bases left in between. The DNA for the CDR3 is TGTGCCAGCAGTGAATTCGGGGGCGGGTACACTGAAGCTTTCTTT. Protein sequence: CASSEFGGGYTEAFF. The full variable domain, with the rest looked up from reference TRBV25-1 and TRBJ1-1, is EADIYQTPRYLVIGTGKKITLECSQTMGHDKMYWYQQDPGMELHLIHYSYGVNSTEKGDLSSESTVSRIRTEHFPLTLESARPSHTSQYLCASSEFGGGYTEAFFGQGTRLTVV.

This clonotype was counted ten times or more. The V gene is TRBV3-1, the J gene TRBJ2-3, with D possibly TRBD2 on 6 matching bases. The CDR3 is 15 residues long. Between the trimmed V and J ends, which lost 1 base and 5 bases, there was a span of 13 bases. CDR1 and CDR2 from the germline V gene are LGHDT and YNNKEL (reference sequence). CDR3 coding DNA: TGTGCCAGCAGCCAAGGGGGGGTGACGGGAGATACGCAGTATTTT. Translated: CASSQGGVTGDTQYF.

This clonotype was found a few times. The chain uses TRBV9 and TRBJ2-1; TRBD2 agrees at 7 bases. The CDR3 is 19 amino acids. Germline V CDR1 and CDR2: SGDLS, YYNGEE. V was pared by 0 bases and J by 0 bases, with 12 bases of the junction left unmatched. CDR3 sequence: CASSVEPTSAPSSYNEQFF. In nucleotides, the CDR3 is TGTGCCAGCAGCGTAGAGCCCACTAGCGCTCCCAGCTCCTACAATGAGCAGTTCTTC.

In this sample, this clonotype turned up many times. The chain has TRBV6-6 and TRBJ2-1; D unclear. This CDR3 has 12 residues. With 6 bases removed from V and 5 bases from J, the gap between germline ends came to 8 bases. The germline V gene has CDR1 MNHNY and CDR2 SVGAGI (reference sequence). CDR3 region: CASSSDDNEQFF. The CDR3 nucleotides read TGTGCCAGCAGCTCAGATGACAATGAGCAGTTCTTC.

This clonotype appeared many times. The chain couples TRBV28 to TRBJ2-1; a weak D match, TRBD2 (6 bases). The germline V gene encodes CDR1 MDHEN and CDR2 SYDVKM. V was shortened by 6 bases and J by 0 bases, with 12 bases between the two germline ends. CDR3 length: 15 amino acids. CDR3 region: CASSPDGSSYNEQFF. CDR3 sequence (DNA): TGTGCCAGCAGCCCCGACGGGAGCTCCTACAATGAGCAGTTCTTC.

The table lists this clonotype with many counts. The V gene is TRBV20-1, the J gene TRBJ1-5; tentatively, D is TRBD1 (5 bases). CDR1 is DFQATT and CDR2 is SNEGSKA in the germline V gene (reference sequence). V was clipped by 3 bases and J by 6 bases, with 12 bases between them. The CDR3 covers 13 residues. The CDR3 DNA is TGCAGTGCTAGGGGTCGGGGGATTCAGCCCCAGCATTTT. Its protein product is CSARGRGIQPQHF.